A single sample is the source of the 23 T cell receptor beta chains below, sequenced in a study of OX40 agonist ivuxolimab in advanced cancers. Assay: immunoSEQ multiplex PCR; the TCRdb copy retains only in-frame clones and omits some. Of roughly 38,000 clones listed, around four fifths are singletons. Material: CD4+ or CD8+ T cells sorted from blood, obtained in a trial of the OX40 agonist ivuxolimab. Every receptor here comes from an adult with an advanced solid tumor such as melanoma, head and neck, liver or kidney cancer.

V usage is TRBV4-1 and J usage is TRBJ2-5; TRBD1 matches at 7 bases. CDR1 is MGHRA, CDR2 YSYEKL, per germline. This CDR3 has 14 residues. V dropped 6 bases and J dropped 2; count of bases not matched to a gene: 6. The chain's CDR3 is CASRSGTAQETQYF. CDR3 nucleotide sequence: TGCGCCAGCAGGTCCGGGACAGCACAAGAGACCCAGTACTTC.

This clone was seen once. CDR3 DNA: TGCGCCAGCAGCTTGGCAGGGGCGGGAAACACCATATATTTT. Translating gives CASSLAGAGNTIYF. This chain uses TRBV5-1 with TRBJ1-3, with a possible D match to TRBD1 (6 bases). There are 14 residues in the CDR3. Germline assignment: CDR1 SGHRS and CDR2 YFSETQ. The germline V and J ends were trimmed by 0 bases and 4 bases, with 8 bases remaining between them. The full variable domain, completed using reference TRBV5-1 and TRBJ1-3, is KAGVTQTPRYLIKTRGQQVTLSCSPISGHRSVSWYQQTPGQGLQFLFEYFSETQRNKGNFPGRFSGRQFSNSRSEMNVSTLELGDSALYLCASSLAGAGNTIYFGEGSWLTVV.

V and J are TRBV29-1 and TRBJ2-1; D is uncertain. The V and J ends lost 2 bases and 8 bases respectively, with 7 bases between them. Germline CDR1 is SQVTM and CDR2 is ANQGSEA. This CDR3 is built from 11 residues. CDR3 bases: TGCAGCGTTGAAATATTCGATGAGCAGTTCTTC. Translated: CSVEIFDEQFF.

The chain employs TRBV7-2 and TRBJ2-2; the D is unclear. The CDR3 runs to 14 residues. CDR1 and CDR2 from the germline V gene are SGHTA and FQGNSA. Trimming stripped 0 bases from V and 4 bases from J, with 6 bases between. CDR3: CASSLAHLTGELFF. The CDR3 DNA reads TGTGCCAGCAGCTTAGCCCACCTCACCGGGGAGCTGTTTTTT.

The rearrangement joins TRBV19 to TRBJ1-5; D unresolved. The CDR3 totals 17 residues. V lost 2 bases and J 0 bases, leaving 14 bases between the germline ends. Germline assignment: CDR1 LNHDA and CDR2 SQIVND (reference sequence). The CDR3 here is CASSISGPGNSNQPQHF. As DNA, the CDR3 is TGTGCCAGTAGTATATCAGGACCGGGAAATAGCAATCAGCCCCAGCATTTT.

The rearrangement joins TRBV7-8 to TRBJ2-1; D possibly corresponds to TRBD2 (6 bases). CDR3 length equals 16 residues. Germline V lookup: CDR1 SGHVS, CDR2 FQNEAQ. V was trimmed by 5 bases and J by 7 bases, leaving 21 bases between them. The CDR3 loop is CASSAARRAEGNEQFF. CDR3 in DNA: TGTGCCAGCAGCGCAGCGAGGAGGGCCGAGGGTAATGAGCAGTTCTTC.

DNA of the CDR3: TGTGCCTTTGCCGAGGGGTTAAATGAAAAACTGTTTTTT. Its translation: CAFAEGLNEKLFF. The chain couples TRBV30 to TRBJ1-4; possibly TRBD1 for D (5 bases). The germline V gene has CDR1 GTSNPN and CDR2 SVGIG (reference sequence). The CDR3 has 13 residues. The V and J ends lost 7 bases and 5 bases respectively, with 14 bases between them.

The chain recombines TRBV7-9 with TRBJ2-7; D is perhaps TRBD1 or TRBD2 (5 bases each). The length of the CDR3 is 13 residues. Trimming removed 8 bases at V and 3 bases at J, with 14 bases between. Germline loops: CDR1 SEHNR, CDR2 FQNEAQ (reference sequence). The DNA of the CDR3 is TGTGCCAGCCGAGGGACGGATTACTACGAGCAGTACTTC. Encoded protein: CASRGTDYYEQYF.

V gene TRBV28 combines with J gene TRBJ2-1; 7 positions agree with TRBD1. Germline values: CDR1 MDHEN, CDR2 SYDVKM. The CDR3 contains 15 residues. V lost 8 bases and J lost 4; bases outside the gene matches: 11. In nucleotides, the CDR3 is TGTGCCAGCTGGGGTACAGGGGCGGGTTACAATGAGCAGTTCTTC. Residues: CASWGTGAGYNEQFF.

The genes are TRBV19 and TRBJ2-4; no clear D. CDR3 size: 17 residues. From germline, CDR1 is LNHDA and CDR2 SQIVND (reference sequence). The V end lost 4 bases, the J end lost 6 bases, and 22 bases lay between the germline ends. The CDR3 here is CASSNRAFGTAPNIQYF. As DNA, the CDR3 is TGTGCCAGTAGTAATCGGGCCTTTGGTACTGCTCCAAACATTCAGTACTTC.

CDR3 sequence (DNA): TGTGCCAGCAACCCGACAGGGAGCACAGATACGCAGTATTTT. Translating it yields CASNPTGSTDTQYF. The chain combines TRBV5-6 with TRBJ2-3, with 7 bases that match TRBD1. The trim removed 6 bases at V and 0 bases at J, leaving 4 bases unmatched. Germline CDR1 reads SGHDT; CDR2 reads YYEEEE. The CDR3 length is 14 residues.

Here the CDR3 reads CAWSRFSGRANEQFF. The CDR3 nucleotides read TGTGCCTGGAGTAGGTTTAGCGGGAGGGCGAATGAGCAGTTCTTC. V usage is TRBV30 and J usage is TRBJ2-1; TRBD2 aligns across 11 bases. This CDR3 comprises 15 residues. CDR1 GTSNPN and CDR2 SVGIG come from the germline V gene (reference sequence). V lost 2 bases, J lost 7 bases, and 7 bases stayed unmatched.

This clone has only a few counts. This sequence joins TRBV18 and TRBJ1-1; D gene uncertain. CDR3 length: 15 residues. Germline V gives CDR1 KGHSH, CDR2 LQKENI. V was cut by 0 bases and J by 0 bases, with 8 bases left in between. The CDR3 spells CASSPPTGLNTEAFF. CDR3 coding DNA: TGTGCCAGCTCACCACCGACGGGCCTGAACACTGAAGCTTTCTTT.

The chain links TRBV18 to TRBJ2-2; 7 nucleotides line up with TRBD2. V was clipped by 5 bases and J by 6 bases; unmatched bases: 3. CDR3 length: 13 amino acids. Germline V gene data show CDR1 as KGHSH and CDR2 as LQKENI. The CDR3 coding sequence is TGTGCCAGCTCAGCGACTAGCCCCGGGGAGCTGTTTTTT. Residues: CASSATSPGELFF. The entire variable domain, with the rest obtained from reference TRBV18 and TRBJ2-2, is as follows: NAGVMQNPRHLVRRRGQEARLRCSPMKGHSHVYWYRQLPEEGLKFMVYLQKENIIDESGMPKERFSAEFPKEGPSILRIQQVVRGDSAAYFCASSATSPGELFFGEGSRLTVL.

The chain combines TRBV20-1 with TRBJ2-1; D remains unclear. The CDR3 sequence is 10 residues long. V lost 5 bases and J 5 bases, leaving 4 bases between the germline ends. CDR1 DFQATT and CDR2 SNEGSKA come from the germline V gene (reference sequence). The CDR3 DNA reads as TGCAGTGCTCGGGACAATGAGCAGTTCTTC. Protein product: CSARDNEQFF.

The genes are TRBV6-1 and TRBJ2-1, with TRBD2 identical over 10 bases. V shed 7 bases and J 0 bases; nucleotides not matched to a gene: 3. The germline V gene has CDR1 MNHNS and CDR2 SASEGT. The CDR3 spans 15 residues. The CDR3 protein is CASTSGGSSYNEQFF. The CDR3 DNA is TGTGCCAGCACTAGCGGGGGAAGCTCCTACAATGAGCAGTTCTTC.

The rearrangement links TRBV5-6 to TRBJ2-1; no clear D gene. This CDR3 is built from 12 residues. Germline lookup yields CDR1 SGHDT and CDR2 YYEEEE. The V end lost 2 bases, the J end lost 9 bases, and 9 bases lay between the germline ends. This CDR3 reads CASSLVRVEQFF. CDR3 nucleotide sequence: TGTGCCAGCAGCTTAGTACGGGTTGAGCAGTTCTTC.

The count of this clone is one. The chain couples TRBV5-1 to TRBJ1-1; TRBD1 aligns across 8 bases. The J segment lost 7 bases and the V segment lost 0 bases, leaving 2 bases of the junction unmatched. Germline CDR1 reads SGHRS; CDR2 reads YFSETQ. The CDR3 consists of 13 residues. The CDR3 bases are TGCGCCAGCAGCTTGGTACAGGGGGGTGAAGCTTTCTTT. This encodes CASSLVQGGEAFF.

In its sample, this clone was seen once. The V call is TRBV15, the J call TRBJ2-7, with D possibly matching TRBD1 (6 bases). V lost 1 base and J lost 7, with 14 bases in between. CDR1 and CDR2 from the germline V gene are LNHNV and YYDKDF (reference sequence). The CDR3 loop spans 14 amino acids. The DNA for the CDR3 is TGTGCCACCAGCAGAGTGACAGGCCCGGTGGAGCAGTACTTC. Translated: CATSRVTGPVEQYF.

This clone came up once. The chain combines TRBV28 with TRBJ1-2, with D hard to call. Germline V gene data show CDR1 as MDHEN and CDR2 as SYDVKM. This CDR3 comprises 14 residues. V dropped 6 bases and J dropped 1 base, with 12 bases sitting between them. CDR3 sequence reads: CASSEGVHNYGYTF. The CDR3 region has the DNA TGTGCCAGCAGCGAGGGAGTCCATAACTATGGCTACACCTTC.

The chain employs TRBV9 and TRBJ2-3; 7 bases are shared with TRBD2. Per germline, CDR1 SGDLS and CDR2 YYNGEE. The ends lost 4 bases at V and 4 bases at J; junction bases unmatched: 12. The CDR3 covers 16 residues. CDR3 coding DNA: TGTGCCAGCAGCCCAGGGTGGGCGGGAGTCGCAGATACGCAGTATTTT. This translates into CASSPGWAGVADTQYF.

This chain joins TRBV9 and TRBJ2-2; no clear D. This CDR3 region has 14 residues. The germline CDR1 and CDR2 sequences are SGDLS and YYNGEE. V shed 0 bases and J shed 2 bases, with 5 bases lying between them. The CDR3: CASSVDPNTGELFF. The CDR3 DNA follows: TGTGCCAGCAGCGTAGACCCTAACACCGGGGAGCTGTTTTTT.

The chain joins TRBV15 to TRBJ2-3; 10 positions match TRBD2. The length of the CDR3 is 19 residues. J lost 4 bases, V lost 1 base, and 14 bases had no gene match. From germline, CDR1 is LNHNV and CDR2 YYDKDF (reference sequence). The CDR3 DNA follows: TGTGCCACCAGCAGAGGTGGAGCGGGAGGGCCTCTTGGAGCAGATACGCAGTATTTT. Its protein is CATSRGGAGGPLGADTQYF.